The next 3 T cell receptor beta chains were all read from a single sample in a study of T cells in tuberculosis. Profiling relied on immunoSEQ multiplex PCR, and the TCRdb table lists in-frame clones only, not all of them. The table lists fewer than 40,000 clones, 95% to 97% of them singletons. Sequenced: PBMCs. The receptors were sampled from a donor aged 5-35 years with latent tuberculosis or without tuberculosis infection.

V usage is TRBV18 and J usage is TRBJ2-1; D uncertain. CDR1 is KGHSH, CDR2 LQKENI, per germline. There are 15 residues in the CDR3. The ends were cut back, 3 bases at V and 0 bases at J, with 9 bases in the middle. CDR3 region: CASSPAESSYNEQFF. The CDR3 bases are TGTGCCAGCTCACCGGCGGAGAGCTCCTACAATGAGCAGTTCTTC.

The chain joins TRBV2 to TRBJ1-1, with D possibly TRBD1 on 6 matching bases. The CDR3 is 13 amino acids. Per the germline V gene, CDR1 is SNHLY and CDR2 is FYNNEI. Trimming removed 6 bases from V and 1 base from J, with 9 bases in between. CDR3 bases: TGTGCCAGCAGGGAGGACAGGAACACTGAAGCTTTCTTT. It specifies CASREDRNTEAFF.

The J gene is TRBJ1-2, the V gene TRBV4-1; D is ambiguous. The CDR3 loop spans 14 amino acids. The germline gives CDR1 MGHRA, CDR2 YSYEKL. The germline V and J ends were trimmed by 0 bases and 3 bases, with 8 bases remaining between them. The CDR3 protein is CASSQEQLDYGYTF. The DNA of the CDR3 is TGCGCCAGCAGCCAAGAACAGTTAGACTATGGCTACACCTTC.